The 11 T cell receptor beta chains in this list originate from one sample, sequenced in a study of control samples from healthy donors and cancer patients. Sequencing was performed with immunoSEQ multiplex PCR; in TCRdb, only in-frame clones are kept and a portion is missing. In the table there are about 58,000 clones, around 94% of which are singletons. The sequenced sample consisted of blood. These receptors were collected from a man in his thirties or forties in good health.

V is TRBV5-1 and J is TRBJ1-1; 8 bases match TRBD1. Losses at the gene ends were 4 bases for V and 1 base for J; bases not matched to a gene: 6. Germline CDR1 reads SGHRS; CDR2 reads YFSETQ. The CDR3 totals 15 residues. The DNA of the CDR3 is TGCGCCAGCAGCGGACAGGGCATCCCGAACACTGAAGCTTTCTTT. It yields the protein CASSGQGIPNTEAFF.

The CDR3 region is CASSEDRFSGANVLTF. CDR3 nucleotide sequence: TGCGCCAGCAGCGAGGACAGGTTCTCTGGGGCCAACGTCCTGACTTTC. The chain employs TRBV5-1 and TRBJ2-6, with 7 bases identical to TRBD1. Per the germline V gene, CDR1 is SGHRS and CDR2 is YFSETQ. V gave up 4 bases and J gave up 0 bases; unmatched junction bases: 4. The CDR3 is made up of 16 amino acids.

This clone was observed once. This specimen includes other DNA sequences encoding the same CDR3. The rearrangement links TRBV5-1 to TRBJ1-5; D uncertain. This CDR3 has 13 residues. Germline V lookup: CDR1 SGHRS, CDR2 YFSETQ. V dropped 0 bases and J dropped 4 bases, with 5 bases sitting between them. The CDR3 region is CASSLDVNQPQHF. The DNA for the CDR3 is TGCGCCAGCAGCTTGGATGTAAATCAGCCCCAGCATTTT.

This rearrangement joins TRBV11-2 to TRBJ2-7; D assignment may be TRBD1 or TRBD2 (5 bases each). The CDR3 is 13 residues long. V dropped 3 bases and J dropped 5 bases, with 11 bases sitting between them. Germline lookup yields CDR1 SGHAT and CDR2 FQNNGV. The CDR3 bases are TGTGCCAGCAGCTTGAGGGGCACGGACGAGCAGTACTTC. It translates to CASSLRGTDEQYF.

CDR3 loop: CASRATSQETQYF. CDR3 in DNA: TGTGCCAGCAGGGCTACTAGCCAAGAGACCCAGTACTTC. The genes are TRBV2 and TRBJ2-5; D may be TRBD2 (5 bases). The germline V gene has CDR1 SNHLY and CDR2 FYNNEI. V was cut by 6 bases and J by 1 base, with 9 bases left in between. This CDR3 comprises 13 residues.

V gene TRBV4-3 combines with J gene TRBJ1-4, with a possible D match to TRBD1 (5 bases). The V gene lost 8 bases and the J gene lost 4 bases, with 17 bases spanning the gap. The CDR3 sequence is 15 residues long. The germline CDR1 and CDR2 sequences are LGHNA and YSLEER. CDR3 protein: CASANGATSNEKLFF. The CDR3 region has the DNA TGCGCCAGCGCGAATGGGGCAACCAGTAATGAAAAACTGTTTTTT.

The gene calls are TRBV5-1 and TRBJ1-1; D unresolved. Germline V gene lookup returns CDR1 SGHRS and CDR2 YFSETQ. The length of the CDR3 is 13 residues. Deletions cut 6 bases from V and 1 base from J, with 10 bases between. The CDR3 nucleotides read TGCGCCAGCATTTCGGATTGGAACACTGAAGCTTTCTTT. It yields the protein CASISDWNTEAFF.

The V and J genes are TRBV2 and TRBJ1-4; TRBD1 might be the D (6 bases). This CDR3 has 14 residues. Germline CDR1 and CDR2: SNHLY and FYNNEI. The germline V and J ends were trimmed by 6 bases and 4 bases, with 12 bases remaining between them. CDR3 nucleotide sequence: TGTGCCAGCAGGAGACAGGACCTTAATGAAAAACTGTTTTTT. Translating gives CASRRQDLNEKLFF.

CDR3 nucleotides: TGTGCCAGCAGTGAATTGGACAGCATCCACGAGCAGTACTTC. Encoded protein: CASSELDSIHEQYF. V is TRBV2 and J is TRBJ2-7, with D tentatively TRBD1 (6 bases). Per germline, CDR1 SNHLY and CDR2 FYNNEI. The V end was cut by 2 bases, the J end by 5 bases, with 13 bases between. This CDR3 has 14 amino acids.

This chain connects TRBV7-8 to TRBJ1-6; no clear D gene. The CDR3 has 14 residues. The V gene lost 5 bases and the J gene lost 4 bases, with 9 bases spanning the gap. The V gene's germline CDR1 is SGHVS and CDR2 FQNEAQ. As DNA, the CDR3 is TGTGCCAGCAGCATTACAGCTTATAATTCACCCCTCCACTTT. This gives the protein CASSITAYNSPLHF.

A remark on this clone: Other DNA sequences in this sample translate to the same CDR3. The chain is built from TRBV18 and TRBJ2-1; D gene ambiguous. The CDR3 has 14 residues. Trimming stripped 1 base from V and 2 bases from J, with 6 bases between. Germline CDR1 KGHSH, CDR2 LQKENI. The CDR3 loop is CASSPRDTYNEQFF. The CDR3, as DNA: TGTGCCAGCTCACCACGCGACACCTACAATGAGCAGTTCTTC.